The 21 T cell receptor beta chains below were found in one sample sequenced in a study of blood T cell repertoires in COVID-19. TCRdb's copy holds only in-frame clones and misses some; the assay was immunoSEQ multiplex PCR. Of 57,000 or so clones in the sample, approximately 79% were seen once. The sample comprised peripheral blood. The receptors originated from a woman at least 80 years old with active or convalescent COVID-19.

This chain joins TRBV12-5 and TRBJ1-1; TRBD1 might be the D (5 bases). The CDR3 runs 13 residues. Germline CDR1 reads LGHNT; CDR2 reads FRNRAP. Trimming took off 4 bases at V and 0 bases at J, with 6 bases between the two ends. CDR3 residues: CASGWGLNTEAFF. In nucleotides, the CDR3 is TGTGCTAGTGGTTGGGGCCTGAACACTGAAGCTTTCTTT.

CDR3 amino acids: CASSYLGRENYGYTF. CDR3 nucleotides: TGTGCCAGTAGTTATCTTGGCCGGGAAAACTATGGCTACACCTTC. The rearrangement uses TRBV19 and TRBJ1-2, with D hard to call. This CDR3 region has 15 residues. V was shortened by 5 bases and J by 2 bases, with 15 bases between the two germline ends. CDR1 and CDR2 (germline): LNHDA, SQIVND (reference sequence).

Ten or more counts support this clone. V and J are TRBV6-5 and TRBJ2-7; perhaps TRBD2 as D (6 bases). Germline CDR1 and CDR2: MNHEY and SVGAGI. CDR3 length equals 15 residues. Trimming pared 6 bases from V and 3 bases from J, leaving 18 bases between. The CDR3 region has the DNA TGTGCCAGCAGGCCTCGCCAGCGGGTGCTCTACGAGCAGTACTTC. This codes for CASRPRQRVLYEQYF.

The rearrangement uses TRBV3-1 (or the pseudogene TRBV3-2) and TRBJ1-2; a weak D match, TRBD1 (5 bases). Trimming left V 2 bases short and J 5 bases short, with 12 bases between. Germline assignment: CDR1 LGHDT and CDR2 YNNKEL (reference sequence). This CDR3 spans 14 amino acids. CDR3 sequence (DNA): TGTGCCAGCAGCCAACAGATGGGACTTTATGGCTACACCTTC. Translation: CASSQQMGLYGYTF.

Many counts were recorded for this clone. The chain combines TRBV19 with TRBJ2-1, with D perhaps TRBD2 (6 bases). The CDR3 length is 15 residues. Germline CDR1 is LNHDA and CDR2 is SQIVND (reference sequence). The ends were cut back, 1 base at V and 9 bases at J, with 16 bases in the middle. The CDR3: CASSIAAGRQGEQFF. CDR3 sequence (DNA): TGTGCCAGTAGTATAGCGGCGGGGCGCCAGGGTGAGCAGTTCTTC. Combining the CDR3 with reference TRBV19 and TRBJ2-1 gives the whole variable domain DGGITQSPKYLFRKEGQNVTLSCEQNLNHDAMYWYRQDPGQGLRLIYYSQIVNDFQKGDIAEGYSVSREKKESFPLTVTSAQKNPTAFYLCASSIAAGRQGEQFFGPGTRLTVL.

CDR3 nucleotides: TGTGCCAGCCTCCAGGGGAGGGGCGGAACCCTCCACTTT. This codes for CASLQGRGGTLHF. The chain employs TRBV2 and TRBJ1-6, with D possibly matching TRBD1 (6 bases). CDR1 is SNHLY, CDR2 FYNNEI, per germline. This CDR3 has 13 amino acids. Trimming left V 8 bases short and J 14 bases short, with 19 bases between.

The chain combines TRBV5-1 with TRBJ1-2; the match to TRBD1 covers 7 bases. In germline, CDR1 is SGHRS, CDR2 YFSETQ. Unmatched junction bases numbered 7, after V lost 3 bases and J lost 5 bases. This CDR3 is built from 14 residues. The CDR3 loop is CASSSLQGRYGYTF. The CDR3 nucleotides read TGCGCCAGCAGCTCGCTACAGGGGAGGTATGGCTACACCTTC.

This clone was recorded a few times. The rearrangement links TRBV5-6 to TRBJ1-5, with D possibly being TRBD1 (5 bases). V lost 3 bases to trimming and J lost 1 base, with 14 bases between them. This CDR3 is built from 16 residues. Looked up from germline, CDR1 is SGHDT and CDR2 is YYEEEE. CDR3 residues: CASSSRRGASNQPQHF. CDR3 DNA sequence: TGTGCCAGCAGCTCCCGACGCGGGGCAAGCAATCAGCCCCAGCATTTT.

The chain couples TRBV27 to TRBJ2-3, with 9 positions matching TRBD2. V dropped 3 bases and J dropped 9; count of bases not matched to a gene: 10. Germline V lookup: CDR1 MNHEY, CDR2 SMNVEV (reference sequence). CDR3 length: 15 residues. The CDR3: CASSFSAGGQWTQYF. The CDR3 region has the DNA TGTGCCAGCAGTTTTTCGGCGGGGGGGCAGTGGACGCAGTATTTT.

V usage is TRBV3-1 (or the pseudogene TRBV3-2) and J usage is TRBJ1-4, with D perhaps TRBD1 (5 bases). This CDR3 is 15 amino acids long. With 2 bases removed from V and 5 bases from J, the gap between germline ends came to 12 bases. Germline lookup yields CDR1 LGHDT and CDR2 YNNKEL (reference sequence). For the CDR3, the DNA is TGTGCCAGCAGCCAAACGTGGGGCCTCAATGAAAAACTGTTTTTT. This encodes CASSQTWGLNEKLFF.

This clone was seen only once. V gene TRBV18 combines with J gene TRBJ2-2; 12 positions agree with TRBD1. CDR3 length: 15 residues. The germline gives CDR1 KGHSH, CDR2 LQKENI. With V trimmed by 8 bases and J by 4 bases, 5 bases remained unmatched. The CDR3 region has the DNA TGTGCCAGCCCTGGGACAGGGGGCAGCACCGGGGAGCTGTTTTTT. Protein product: CASPGTGGSTGELFF.

This clone was found once. This chain connects TRBV5-1 to TRBJ1-1; TRBD1 might be the D (5 bases). This CDR3 contains 15 residues. From germline, CDR1 is SGHRS and CDR2 YFSETQ. Trimming pared 4 bases from V and 3 bases from J, leaving 16 bases between. The CDR3, as DNA: TGCGCCAGCAGCGCCTTAGGGGTAAAGGACACTGAAGCTTTCTTT. Amino acid sequence: CASSALGVKDTEAFF.

This sequence joins TRBV2 and TRBJ1-2, with 8 nucleotides matching TRBD1. Germline V gene sequence: CDR1 SNHLY, CDR2 FYNNEI. The V and J ends lost 6 bases and 3 bases, in that order; junction bases with no gene match: 6. The CDR3 contains 14 residues. CDR3 DNA: TGTGCCAGCAGAAAGACAGGGGTAGACTATGGCTACACCTTC. The encoded protein is CASRKTGVDYGYTF.

The V and J genes are TRBV7-8 and TRBJ1-1, with D unresolved. The CDR3 consists of 12 residues. Trimming removed 5 bases at V and 6 bases at J, with 10 bases between. From germline, CDR1 is SGHVS and CDR2 FQNEAQ. The CDR3 region has the DNA TGTGCCAGCAGCCTCAGCGGACCTGAAGCTTTCTTT. It is translated as CASSLSGPEAFF.

Only a few counts were recorded for this clone. V usage is TRBV28 and J usage is TRBJ1-2, with 10 bases aligning to TRBD1. The junction had 2 bases not matched to a gene; V was cut back by 6 bases and J by 4 bases. The CDR3 sequence is 13 residues long. CDR1 and CDR2 (germline): MDHEN, SYDVKM. CDR3 bases: TGTGCCAGCAGGACAGGGGGCATCTATGGCTACACCTTC. Encoded protein: CASRTGGIYGYTF.

The rearrangement links TRBV5-1 to TRBJ1-6; 7 bases align to TRBD1. V was pared by 2 bases and J by 7 bases, with 6 bases of the junction left unmatched. The germline gives CDR1 SGHRS, CDR2 YFSETQ. CDR3 length: 15 residues. The CDR3 sequence: CASSLRQGENSPLHF. CDR3 nucleotides: TGCGCCAGCAGCTTAAGACAGGGTGAGAATTCACCCCTCCACTTT. The variable domain in full, completed from reference TRBV5-1 and TRBJ1-6, reads KAGVTQTPRYLIKTRGQQVTLSCSPISGHRSVSWYQQTPGQGLQFLFEYFSETQRNKGNFPGRFSGRQFSNSRSEMNVSTLELGDSALYLCASSLRQGENSPLHFGNGTRLTVT.

This clone showed up just once. The chain is built from TRBV5-1 and TRBJ1-3, with TRBD1 matching 10 bases. This CDR3 contains 15 residues. V trimming: 8 bases; J trimming: 0 bases; junction bases outside the gene matches: 5. CDR1 and CDR2 (germline): SGHRS, YFSETQ. CDR3 in amino acids: CASGQGGISGNTIYF. The CDR3 DNA reads as TGCGCCAGTGGACAGGGGGGCATCTCTGGAAACACCATATATTTT.

This chain links TRBV3-1 (or the pseudogene TRBV3-2) with TRBJ1-3; D is unclear. The CDR3 spans 14 residues. The V and J ends lost 3 bases and 5 bases respectively, with 11 bases between them. Germline V gene data show CDR1 as LGHDT and CDR2 as YNNKEL (reference sequence). In DNA, the CDR3 is TGTGCCAGCAGCCATCCGTCCTATAGAAACACCATATATTTT. Its translation is CASSHPSYRNTIYF.

In this sample, this clone turned up once. The chain couples TRBV11-3 to TRBJ1-2; D remains ambiguous. Germline V gene sequence: CDR1 SGHNT, CDR2 YENEEA. Deletions cut 5 bases from V and 4 bases from J, with 11 bases between. This CDR3 is built from 13 residues. The CDR3 sequence: CASSRDLSYGYTF. CDR3 DNA: TGTGCCAGCAGCCGCGATCTTTCCTATGGCTACACCTTC.

The chain combines TRBV5-1 with TRBJ1-3; D is perhaps TRBD1 (5 bases). This CDR3 comprises 17 residues. V was clipped by 0 bases and J by 0 bases, with 13 bases between them. Germline CDR1 and CDR2: SGHRS and YFSETQ. The CDR3 DNA follows: TGCGCCAGCAGCTTGGGGGGCAAGCGAAGCTCTGGAAACACCATATATTTT. Protein product: CASSLGGKRSSGNTIYF.

This clone was observed a few times. The chain couples TRBV6-1 to TRBJ1-1; perhaps TRBD1 as D (5 bases). The CDR3 extends over 13 amino acids. The ends were cut back, 3 bases at V and 14 bases at J, with 19 bases in the middle. From germline, CDR1 is MNHNS and CDR2 SASEGT. The CDR3 region is CASSEPYAAGMFF. DNA for the CDR3: TGTGCCAGCAGTGAGCCTTATGCGGCAGGGATGTTCTTT.